These 21 T cell receptor beta chains were all obtained from the same sample, sequenced in a study of human CD8 memory T cell subsets. Researchers made TCR beta libraries via UMI-labeled 5' RACE. TCRdb processed the 5' RACE reads again and assigns one entry to each CDR3 protein, with no DNA. The repertoire table contains about 4,700 distinct CDR3 sequences. The specimen sequenced was CD8+ T cells from PBMCs. The receptors derive from a human donor in good health.

The V gene is TRBV15, the J gene TRBJ2-2. Germline V lookup: CDR1 LNHNV, CDR2 YYDKDF (reference sequence). The length of the CDR3 is 15 residues. CDR3 in amino acids: CATSRESGNTGELFF.

The chain combines TRBV15 with TRBJ1-1. Germline V gives CDR1 LNHNV, CDR2 YYDKDF (reference sequence). The CDR3 contains 12 residues. The CDR3 sequence: CATSRENTEAFF.

V gene TRBV6-4 combines with J gene TRBJ2-2; TCRdb selects TRBD1, and the lack of DNA leaves this call unchecked. CDR3 length equals 15 residues. Germline CDR1 and CDR2: MRHNA and SNTAGT. This chain's CDR3 is CASSELGGNTGELFF.

The gene calls are TRBV20-1 and TRBJ2-7. The CDR3 has 13 residues. Germline loops: CDR1 DFQATT, CDR2 SNEGSKA (reference sequence). Here the CDR3 reads CSAKETEPYEQYF.

CDR3 residues: CASSSVTSGGFGGAGELFF. The chain uses TRBV27 and TRBJ2-2; TCRdb names TRBD2, which stays unverified in the absence of DNA. The CDR3 has 19 amino acids. CDR1 and CDR2 from the germline V gene are MNHEY and SMNVEV (reference sequence).

This sequence joins TRBV6-4 and TRBJ2-1; TCRdb outputs TRBD2, but without DNA this stays unchecked. The germline V gene encodes CDR1 MRHNA and CDR2 SNTAGT. This CDR3 spans 16 amino acids. CDR3 in amino acids: CASSDSEGGGNNEQFF.

The V gene is TRBV3-1, the J gene TRBJ2-3; absent DNA, TCRdb's TRBD2 call cannot be checked. Germline V gene data show CDR1 as LGHDT and CDR2 as YNNKEL (reference sequence). The CDR3 is made up of 15 amino acids. The CDR3: CASSTPGLSSDTQYF.

The chain couples TRBV5-1 to TRBJ1-1; there is no DNA to check the TCRdb D call of TRBD1. Germline loops: CDR1 SGHRS, CDR2 YFSETQ. The CDR3 sequence is 14 residues long. CDR3 sequence: CASSFSGRNTEAFF.

The chain combines TRBV28 with TRBJ1-3. The CDR3 covers 15 residues. Germline CDR1 reads MDHEN; CDR2 reads SYDVKM. The chain's CDR3 is CASSLSSWAGNTIYF.

This sequence joins TRBV6-6 and TRBJ2-7; without DNA, the TCRdb call of TRBD1 cannot be checked. Germline CDR1 is MNHNY and CDR2 is SVGAGI (reference sequence). This CDR3 is 15 amino acids long. CDR3 loop: CASSERGTGGYEQYF.

This clonotype is classed as medium-sized by frequency. The J gene is TRBJ2-2, the V gene TRBV29-1; the TCRdb call, TRBD1, lacks DNA for checking. Germline V gene sequence: CDR1 SQVTM, CDR2 ANQGSEA. This CDR3 is 16 amino acids long. The CDR3 sequence: CSAYLLGQGNTGELFF.

This CDR3 is CASSQVAGDLKEETQYF. This chain connects TRBV23-1 to TRBJ2-5; TCRdb returns TRBD2, unconfirmable since there is no DNA. TRBV23-1 is known as an ORF, though its function is uncertain. The length of the CDR3 is 17 residues.

The chain couples TRBV4-3 to TRBJ1-4; the TCRdb D gene call, TRBD1, has no DNA to confirm it. Germline CDR1 and CDR2: LGHNA and YSLEER. The CDR3 is 16 residues long. The CDR3 is CASSHQTGTGDEKLFF.

Judged by frequency, this clonotype is medium-sized (0.01 to 0.1%). The V gene is TRBV6-6, the J gene TRBJ2-7; the TRBD2 assignment by TCRdb is unverifiable without DNA. The CDR3 runs 15 residues. CDR1 and CDR2 (germline): MNHNY, SVGAGI (reference sequence). CDR3 region: CASSYSSSGGYEQYF.

This chain connects TRBV12-3 or TRBV12-4 to TRBJ2-1; as DNA is missing, the TRBD1 call by TCRdb cannot be tested. The CDR3 runs 13 residues. The CDR3 spells CASRTTGSNEQFF.

This CDR3 reads CSARDIAEDYNEQFF. The chain employs TRBV20-1 and TRBJ2-1. CDR3 length: 15 amino acids. Germline values: CDR1 DFQATT, CDR2 SNEGSKA (reference sequence).

The V and J genes are TRBV20-1 and TRBJ1-1; TCRdb selects TRBD1, and the lack of DNA leaves this call unchecked. Per the germline V gene, CDR1 is DFQATT and CDR2 is SNEGSKA (reference sequence). This CDR3 is 15 amino acids long. The CDR3 here is CSARSSGGGITEAFF.

This clonotype is called medium-sized based on its frequency. The chain recombines TRBV20-1 with TRBJ2-7; TCRdb's D call, TRBD1, is unchecked because there is no DNA. The germline V gene has CDR1 DFQATT and CDR2 SNEGSKA (reference sequence). This CDR3 is 17 amino acids long. The CDR3: CSATPGQGASAPYEQYF.

V is TRBV15 and J is TRBJ2-1; the TCRdb D gene call, TRBD2, has no DNA to confirm it. The CDR3 totals 18 residues. Looked up from germline, CDR1 is LNHNV and CDR2 is YYDKDF (reference sequence). CDR3 amino acids: CATSRVGMGAGAYNEQFF.

This chain connects TRBV6-4 to TRBJ2-3; absent DNA, TCRdb's TRBD1 call cannot be checked. Per germline, CDR1 MRHNA and CDR2 SNTAGT. CDR3 length: 15 amino acids. The CDR3 region is CASSVSGGGTDTQYF.

This chain joins TRBV6-1 and TRBJ2-7; without DNA, the TCRdb call of TRBD2 cannot be checked. This CDR3 region has 15 residues. The germline gives CDR1 MNHNS, CDR2 SASEGT. CDR3 sequence: CASSDSSEGSYEQYF.